One sample yielded the 19 T cell receptor beta chains listed below, sequenced in a study of CD8 T cells in Susac syndrome. Random hexamers were used to reverse transcribe the RNA input (roughly 0.5 to 1 ug). A single record per CDR3 protein comes from TCRdb applying MiXCR to the immunoSEQ multiplex PCR reads. The top ten hold roughly 0.15% of the sample, which has 150,000 to 180,000 distinct CDR3 sequences, roughly 95% seen once. The sequencing input was CD4+ T cells from PBMCs. These receptors all come from a human donor with Susac syndrome.

This chain joins TRBV20-1 and TRBJ2-3; 7 bases are shared with TRBD1. CDR3 size: 14 residues. J lost 0 bases, V lost 2 bases, and 2 bases had no gene match. Germline V gene sequence: CDR1 DFQATT, CDR2 SNEGSKA (reference sequence). The CDR3 DNA is TGCAGTGCTAGACGACAGGGTAGCACAGATACGCAGTATTTT. Amino acid sequence: CSARRQGSTDTQYF.

This clonotype was seen once. The chain employs TRBV3-1 and TRBJ2-7; D is uncertain. V shed 0 bases and J shed 3 bases, with 9 bases lying between them. This CDR3 has 14 residues. The germline V gene has CDR1 LGHDT and CDR2 YNNKEL (reference sequence). The CDR3 coding sequence is TGTGCCAGCAGCCAAGAGTTGAACAGCTACGAGCAGTACTTC. The encoded protein is CASSQELNSYEQYF.

The chain combines TRBV15 with TRBJ1-6, with TRBD1 matching over 10 bases. Germline V gene data show CDR1 as LNHNV and CDR2 as YYDKDF (reference sequence). V trimming: 5 bases; J trimming: 9 bases; junction bases outside the gene matches: 4. CDR3 length: 14 amino acids. The CDR3 DNA reads as TGTGCCACCAGCCCAGGACAGGGGGGTTCACCCCTCCACTTT. It is translated as CATSPGQGGSPLHF.

The V call is TRBV20-1, the J call TRBJ2-3; TRBD2 matches at 8 bases. Germline CDR1 is DFQATT and CDR2 is SNEGSKA (reference sequence). The CDR3 contains 10 residues. The CDR3 sequence: CAAGGDTQYF. The CDR3 coding sequence is TGCGCGGCGGGGGGCGATACGCAGTATTTT.

The chain combines TRBV21-1 with TRBJ2-7; TRBD1 is the table's D call, not checked against the DNA. TRBV21-1 is given as a pseudogene. This CDR3 has 12 amino acids. The CDR3, as DNA: TGTGCCAGCAGCACCGGACCGGGCGAGCAGTACTTC. This encodes CASSTGPGEQYF.

The J gene is TRBJ2-1, the V gene TRBV24-1; D tentatively fits TRBD1 or TRBD2 (5 bases each). The CDR3 has 9 amino acids. The germline V gene encodes CDR1 KGHDR and CDR2 SFDVKD. The DNA of the CDR3 is TGTGGGGGGTACAATGAGCAGTTCTTC. It encodes CGGYNEQFF.

The rearrangement uses TRBV5-1 and TRBJ2-7; D call uncertain. Trimming removed 1 base from V and 8 bases from J, with 13 bases in between. The germline V gene encodes CDR1 SGHRS and CDR2 YFSETQ. The CDR3 covers 13 residues. The CDR3 reads CASSLKPQEKQYF. The CDR3, as DNA: TGCGCCAGCAGCTTGAAGCCTCAAGAGAAGCAGTACTTC.

This rearrangement joins TRBV5-1 to TRBJ2-7; D gene uncertain. This CDR3 contains 14 residues. Between the trimmed V and J ends, which lost 5 bases and 0 bases, there was a span of 12 bases. Looked up from germline, CDR1 is SGHRS and CDR2 is YFSETQ. For the CDR3, the DNA is TGCGCCAGCAGGGACCCTTCGAGCTCCTACGAGCAGTACTTC. It specifies CASRDPSSSYEQYF. Filled out from reference TRBV5-1 and TRBJ2-7, the complete variable domain reads KAGVTQTPRYLIKTRGQQVTLSCSPISGHRSVSWYQQTPGQGLQFLFEYFSETQRNKGNFPGRFSGRQFSNSRSEMNVSTLELGDSALYLCASRDPSSSYEQYFGPGTRLTVT.

This chain joins TRBV29-1 and TRBJ2-5, with a possible D match to TRBD1 (6 bases). The germline V gene encodes CDR1 SQVTM and CDR2 ANQGSEA. V gave up 6 bases and J gave up 3 bases, with 20 bases separating them. This CDR3 spans 15 amino acids. CDR3 bases: TGCAGCGTCCGAAGGGGGTCCAAAACCGAAGAGACCCAGTACTTC. As protein: CSVRRGSKTEETQYF.

The chain links TRBV28 to TRBJ2-2; D may be TRBD2 (6 bases). Per the germline V gene, CDR1 is MDHEN and CDR2 is SYDVKM. Trimming removed 5 bases from V and 0 bases from J, with 13 bases in between. This CDR3 spans 16 amino acids. The CDR3 spells CASSALGGANTGELFF. The CDR3 DNA reads TGTGCCAGCAGTGCGCTTGGCGGGGCGAACACCGGGGAGCTGTTTTTT.

The chain has TRBV7-2 and TRBJ2-3; 9 nucleotides match TRBD2. From germline, CDR1 is SGHTA and CDR2 FQGNSA. This CDR3 has 17 amino acids. V shed 2 bases, J shed 2 bases, and the junction held 8 bases outside the gene matches. The CDR3 reads CASSLKASGGFTDTQYF. CDR3 bases: TGTGCCAGCAGCTTAAAGGCCAGCGGGGGGTTCACAGATACGCAGTATTTT.

In its sample, this clonotype was seen a few times. V gene TRBV15 combines with J gene TRBJ2-5; no firm D call. V lost 1 base and J lost 5, with 5 bases in between. The CDR3 has 12 amino acids. Germline V CDR1 and CDR2: LNHNV, YYDKDF (reference sequence). The CDR3 nucleotides are TGTGCCACCAGCAGAGGCCCGGAGACCCAGTACTTC. It is translated as CATSRGPETQYF.

On this clonotype itself: At one of its ends the junction is not consistent with the germline gene, which may arise from a read error. This chain joins TRBV29-1 and TRBJ1-1; D not resolved. The CDR3 runs to 13 residues. CDR1 SQVTM and CDR2 ANQGSEA come from the germline V gene. The CDR3 spells CSVDRTGNTEVFF. For the CDR3, the DNA is TGCAGCGTTGATAGAACCGGAAACACTGAAGTTTTCTTT.

This clonotype was counted once. The genes are TRBV5-4 and TRBJ2-3; 13 bases agree with TRBD2. CDR1 is SGHNT, CDR2 YYREEE, per germline (reference sequence). CDR3 length: 16 amino acids. The trim removed 5 bases at V and 2 bases at J, leaving 5 bases unmatched. CDR3 region: CASRSGTSGVTDTQYF. The CDR3 nucleotides are TGTGCCAGCAGAAGTGGGACTAGCGGGGTCACAGATACGCAGTATTTT.

The V gene is TRBV20-1, the J gene TRBJ1-2; TRBD1 agrees at 8 bases. The trim removed 1 base at V and 5 bases at J, leaving 9 bases unmatched. The CDR3 sequence is 15 residues long. Germline V gene lookup returns CDR1 DFQATT and CDR2 SNEGSKA (reference sequence). The CDR3 DNA is TGCAGTGCTAGAGTGCCCGACAGGGGAGGTTATGGCTACACCTTC. Its translation: CSARVPDRGGYGYTF.

This chain uses TRBV29-1 with TRBJ1-1; 7 bases line up with TRBD1. This CDR3 region has 16 residues. The V gene's germline CDR1 is SQVTM and CDR2 ANQGSEA. The V segment lost 0 bases and the J segment 3 bases; nucleotides outside the gene matches: 10. CDR3 nucleotides: TGCAGCGTTGAAGACTCAGGGGGAGTTGAGGACACTGAAGCTTTCTTT. Translated: CSVEDSGGVEDTEAFF.

V gene TRBV29-1 combines with J gene TRBJ1-4; D is possibly TRBD1 (6 bases). The germline gives CDR1 SQVTM, CDR2 ANQGSEA. Trimming shortened V by 3 bases and J by 5 bases, and 13 bases separated the two germline ends. This CDR3 is built from 14 residues. The CDR3 sequence is CSVEGAGLNEKLFF. The CDR3 DNA is TGCAGCGTTGAGGGGGCTGGTTTGAATGAAAAACTGTTTTTT.

This chain joins TRBV2 and TRBJ1-2; maybe TRBD1 (6 bases). The germline V gene encodes CDR1 SNHLY and CDR2 FYNNEI. V was cut by 6 bases and J by 7 bases, with 15 bases left in between. The CDR3 consists of 13 residues. In DNA form, the CDR3 reads TGTGCCAGCAGGGTCACAGGGATGGGTGGCTACACCTTC. Amino acids: CASRVTGMGGYTF.

J is TRBJ1-1 and V is TRBV25-1; 9 bases match TRBD1. Germline trimming cut 2 bases from V and 5 bases from J; bases unmatched to any gene: 9. CDR1 MGHDK and CDR2 SYGVNS come from the germline V gene. The CDR3 is 16 residues long. The CDR3, as DNA: TGTGCCAGCAGTGAAGGTGGGACAGGGAGGAGGACTGAAGCTTTCTTT. Translation gives CASSEGGTGRRTEAFF. Full variable domain (rest looked up from reference TRBV25-1 and TRBJ1-1): EADIYQTPRYLVIGTGKKITLECSQTMGHDKMYWYQQDPGMELHLIHYSYGVNSTEKGDLSSESTVSRIRTEHFPLTLESARPSHTSQYLCASSEGGTGRRTEAFFGQGTRLTVV.